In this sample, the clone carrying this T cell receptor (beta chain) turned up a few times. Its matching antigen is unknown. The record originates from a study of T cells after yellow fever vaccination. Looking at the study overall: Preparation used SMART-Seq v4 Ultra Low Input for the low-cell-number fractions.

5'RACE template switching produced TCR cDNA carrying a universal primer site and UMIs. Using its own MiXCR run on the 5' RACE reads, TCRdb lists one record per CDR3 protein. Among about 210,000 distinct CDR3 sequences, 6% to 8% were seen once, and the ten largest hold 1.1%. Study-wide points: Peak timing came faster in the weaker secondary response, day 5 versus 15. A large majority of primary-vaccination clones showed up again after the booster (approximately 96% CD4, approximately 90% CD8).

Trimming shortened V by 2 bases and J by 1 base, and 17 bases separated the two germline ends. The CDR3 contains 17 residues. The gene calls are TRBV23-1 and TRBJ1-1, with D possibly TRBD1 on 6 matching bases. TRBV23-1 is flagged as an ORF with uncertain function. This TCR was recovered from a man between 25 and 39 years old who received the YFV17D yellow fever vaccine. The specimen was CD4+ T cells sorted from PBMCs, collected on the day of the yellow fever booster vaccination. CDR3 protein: CASSQPQGTTSNTEAFF. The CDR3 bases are TGCGCCAGCAGTCAACCGCAGGGGACTACCTCGAACACTGAAGCTTTCTTT.